Detailed here is one TCR beta chain. This record belongs to a study of blood T cell repertoires in COVID-19. Overall study: Samples representing acute and convalescent COVID-19 were sourced from the United States, Italy and Spain.

As originally analysed: How many nucleated cells were present was estimated from reference gene primer amplification. Data came from immunoSEQ multiplex PCR; TCRdb stores just in-frame clones and leaves some out. V and J calls and clone size are those listed in that table; D and trimming were worked out from the DNA. The data show about 270,000 clones, roughly 86% seen once. After removal of 4 bases from V and 3 bases from J, the junction contained 13 bases not matched to a gene. CDR1 is SGHDN and CDR2 is FVKESK in the germline V gene. The CDR3 has 18 residues. Clinical history as reported by participants underpinned cohort assignment.

The sample taken for sequencing was PBMCs or T cells enriched from blood (not recorded which). The receptor was isolated from a woman in her 30s who had recovered from COVID-19. This chain joins TRBV14 and TRBJ2-3, with TRBD2 matching over 10 bases. CDR3 protein: CASSREGGLAGVTDTQYF. As DNA, the CDR3 is TGTGCCAGCAGCCGAGAGGGAGGGCTAGCGGGAGTGACAGATACGCAGTATTTT.